The present entry profiles one TCR beta chain with its context. What it binds is not known. These data come from a study of T cell responses to AZD1222 COVID-19 vaccine. Study-level points and caveats: Receipt of two AZD1222 doses was followed by a rise in Spike-specific TCR breadth and depth. Repertoire sampling occurred only after the peak T cell response.

TCRdb's table, derived via immunoSEQ multiplex PCR, lists solely in-frame clones and lacks some. Among over 130,000 clones listed, just over 85% were seen once. The TCR originated in an adult in good health. The sequenced sample was peripheral blood, obtained on day 0 of AZD1222 vaccination.

In nucleotides, the CDR3 is TGTGCCAGCAGTTTATTAGGTGCCGGGACTGGCTACGAGCAGTACTTC. It is translated as CASSLLGAGTGYEQYF. The chain uses TRBV27 and TRBJ2-7, with D tentatively TRBD2 (6 bases). The V end was cut by 1 base, the J end by 3 bases, with 16 bases between. CDR1 is MNHEY and CDR2 is SMNVEV in the germline V gene (reference sequence). The CDR3 is made up of 16 amino acids.